This T cell receptor (beta chain) was recorded in a study of blood T cells in healthy people across ages. Primed by a sample-barcoded 5' primer and a J-beta primer mix, a second PCR proceeded for 7 to 11 cycles. TCRdb re-derived calls from the 5' RACE reads in MiXCR, one entry per CDR3 protein. The table records roughly 800,000 distinct CDR3 sequences, 50% to 65% of them present only once. Comment on this clonotype: As yet, its antigen is unknown.

Study-level points and caveats: Unsorted PBMC material precluded a definitive naive versus antigen-experienced comparison.

Investigators took about 10 milliliters of peripheral blood from every donor. Looked up from germline, CDR1 is SGHRS and CDR2 is YFSETQ. The length of the CDR3 is 14 residues. V lost 2 bases and J 7 bases, leaving 13 bases between the germline ends. The specimen sequenced was blood. This TCR was recovered from a man older than 75 in good health. This chain uses TRBV5-1 with TRBJ2-1, with a weak D call TRBD2 (5 bases). CDR3 sequence (DNA): TGCGCCAGCAGCTTTAGCCCCAGCGGAAATGAGCAGTTCTTC. It codes for CASSFSPSGNEQFF. The variable domain in full, with the rest retrieved from reference TRBV5-1 and TRBJ2-1, is KAGVTQTPRYLIKTRGQQVTLSCSPISGHRSVSWYQQTPGQGLQFLFEYFSETQRNKGNFPGRFSGRQFSNSRSEMNVSTLELGDSALYLCASSFSPSGNEQFFGPGTRLTVL.